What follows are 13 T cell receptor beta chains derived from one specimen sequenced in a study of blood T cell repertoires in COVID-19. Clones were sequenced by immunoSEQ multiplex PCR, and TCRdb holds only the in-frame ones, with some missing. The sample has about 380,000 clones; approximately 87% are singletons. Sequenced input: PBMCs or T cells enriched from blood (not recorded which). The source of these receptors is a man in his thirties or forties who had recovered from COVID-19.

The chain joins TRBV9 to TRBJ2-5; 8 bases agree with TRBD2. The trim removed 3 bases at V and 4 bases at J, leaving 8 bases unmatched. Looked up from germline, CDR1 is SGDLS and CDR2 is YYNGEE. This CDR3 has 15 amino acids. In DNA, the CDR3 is TGTGCCAGCAGCGCCCCGGGACTAGTGGGAGAGACCCAGTACTTC. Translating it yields CASSAPGLVGETQYF.

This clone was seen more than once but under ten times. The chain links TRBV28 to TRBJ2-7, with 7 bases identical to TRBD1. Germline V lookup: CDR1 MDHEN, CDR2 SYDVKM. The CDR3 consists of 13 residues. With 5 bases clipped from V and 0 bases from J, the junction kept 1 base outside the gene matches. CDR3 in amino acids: CASSRDSSYEQYF. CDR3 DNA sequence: TGTGCCAGCAGTCGGGACAGCTCCTACGAGCAGTACTTC.

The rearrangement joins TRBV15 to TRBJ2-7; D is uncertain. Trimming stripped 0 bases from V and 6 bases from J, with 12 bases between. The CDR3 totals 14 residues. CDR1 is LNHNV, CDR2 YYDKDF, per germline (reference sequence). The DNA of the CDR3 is TGTGCCACCAGCAGAGACCAGGTCCCCGGCGAGCAGTACTTC. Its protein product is CATSRDQVPGEQYF.

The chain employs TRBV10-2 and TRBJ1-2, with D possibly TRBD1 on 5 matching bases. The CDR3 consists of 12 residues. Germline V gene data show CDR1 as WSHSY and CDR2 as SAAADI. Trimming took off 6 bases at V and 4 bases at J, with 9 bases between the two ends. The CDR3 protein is CASRTDSYGYTF. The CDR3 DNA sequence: TGCGCCAGCAGAACTGACAGCTATGGCTACACCTTC.

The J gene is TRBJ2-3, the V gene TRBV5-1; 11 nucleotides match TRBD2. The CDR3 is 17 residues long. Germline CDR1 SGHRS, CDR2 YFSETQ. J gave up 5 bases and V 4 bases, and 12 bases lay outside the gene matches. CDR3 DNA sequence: TGCGCCAGCAGCCCCACCGGGACTAGCGGTTCACGAGATACGCAGTATTTT. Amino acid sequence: CASSPTGTSGSRDTQYF. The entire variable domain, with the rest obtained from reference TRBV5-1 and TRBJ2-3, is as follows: KAGVTQTPRYLIKTRGQQVTLSCSPISGHRSVSWYQQTPGQGLQFLFEYFSETQRNKGNFPGRFSGRQFSNSRSEMNVSTLELGDSALYLCASSPTGTSGSRDTQYFGPGTRLTVL.

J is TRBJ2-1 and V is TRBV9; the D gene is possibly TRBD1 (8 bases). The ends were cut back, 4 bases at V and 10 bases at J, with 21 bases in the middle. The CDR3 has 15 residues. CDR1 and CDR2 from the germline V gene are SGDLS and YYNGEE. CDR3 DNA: TGTGCCAGCAGCCGAGACAGGGGAGGGACAGAGGAGCAGTTCTTC. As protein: CASSRDRGGTEEQFF.

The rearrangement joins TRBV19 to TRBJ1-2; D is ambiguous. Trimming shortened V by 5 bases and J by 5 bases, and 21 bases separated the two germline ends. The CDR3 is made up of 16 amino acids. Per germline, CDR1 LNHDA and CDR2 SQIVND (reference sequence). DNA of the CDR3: TGTGCCAGTAGTCCCACGTCGGGGAGAGCCCTATATGGCTACACCTTC. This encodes CASSPTSGRALYGYTF. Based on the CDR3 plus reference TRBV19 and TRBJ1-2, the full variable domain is DGGITQSPKYLFRKEGQNVTLSCEQNLNHDAMYWYRQDPGQGLRLIYYSQIVNDFQKGDIAEGYSVSREKKESFPLTVTSAQKNPTAFYLCASSPTSGRALYGYTFGSGTRLTVV.

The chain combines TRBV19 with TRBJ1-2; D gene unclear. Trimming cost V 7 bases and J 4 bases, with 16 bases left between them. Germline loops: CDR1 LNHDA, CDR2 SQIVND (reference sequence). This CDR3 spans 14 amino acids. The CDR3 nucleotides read TGTGCCAGTACCTCCCCACATCAACGCTATGGCTACACCTTC. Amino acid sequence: CASTSPHQRYGYTF.

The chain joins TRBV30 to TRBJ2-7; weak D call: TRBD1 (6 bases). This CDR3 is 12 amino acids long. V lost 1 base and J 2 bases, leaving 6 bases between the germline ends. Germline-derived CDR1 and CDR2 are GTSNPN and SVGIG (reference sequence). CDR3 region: CAWSGTAYEQYF. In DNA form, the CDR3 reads TGTGCCTGGAGTGGGACAGCCTACGAGCAGTACTTC.

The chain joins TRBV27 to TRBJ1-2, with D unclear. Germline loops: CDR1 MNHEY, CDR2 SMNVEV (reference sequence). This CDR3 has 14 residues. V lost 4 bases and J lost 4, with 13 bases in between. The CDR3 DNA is TGTGCCAGCAGTTCTGACTCGATCGGCTATGGCTACACCTTC. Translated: CASSSDSIGYGYTF.

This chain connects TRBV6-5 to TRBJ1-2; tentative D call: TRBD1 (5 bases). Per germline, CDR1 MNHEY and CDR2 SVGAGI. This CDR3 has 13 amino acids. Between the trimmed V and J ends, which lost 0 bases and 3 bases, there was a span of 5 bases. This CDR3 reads CASSYSTDYGYTF. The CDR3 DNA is TGTGCCAGCAGTTACTCGACAGACTATGGCTACACCTTC.

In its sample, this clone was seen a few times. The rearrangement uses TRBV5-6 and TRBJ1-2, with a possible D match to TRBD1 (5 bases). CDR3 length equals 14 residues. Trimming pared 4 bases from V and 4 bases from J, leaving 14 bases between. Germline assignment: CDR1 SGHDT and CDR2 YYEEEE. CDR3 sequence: CASSRRGSVYGYTF. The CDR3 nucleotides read TGTGCCAGCAGCCGGCGGGGCAGCGTCTATGGCTACACCTTC.

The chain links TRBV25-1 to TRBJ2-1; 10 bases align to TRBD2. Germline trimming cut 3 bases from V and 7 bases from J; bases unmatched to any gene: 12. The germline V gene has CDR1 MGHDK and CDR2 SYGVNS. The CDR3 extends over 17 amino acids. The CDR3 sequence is CASSDTLSGGAKNEQFF. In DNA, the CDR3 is TGTGCCAGCAGTGATACGTTAAGCGGGGGGGCCAAGAATGAGCAGTTCTTC. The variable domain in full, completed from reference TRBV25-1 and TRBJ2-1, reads EADIYQTPRYLVIGTGKKITLECSQTMGHDKMYWYQQDPGMELHLIHYSYGVNSTEKGDLSSESTVSRIRTEHFPLTLESARPSHTSQYLCASSDTLSGGAKNEQFFGPGTRLTVL.